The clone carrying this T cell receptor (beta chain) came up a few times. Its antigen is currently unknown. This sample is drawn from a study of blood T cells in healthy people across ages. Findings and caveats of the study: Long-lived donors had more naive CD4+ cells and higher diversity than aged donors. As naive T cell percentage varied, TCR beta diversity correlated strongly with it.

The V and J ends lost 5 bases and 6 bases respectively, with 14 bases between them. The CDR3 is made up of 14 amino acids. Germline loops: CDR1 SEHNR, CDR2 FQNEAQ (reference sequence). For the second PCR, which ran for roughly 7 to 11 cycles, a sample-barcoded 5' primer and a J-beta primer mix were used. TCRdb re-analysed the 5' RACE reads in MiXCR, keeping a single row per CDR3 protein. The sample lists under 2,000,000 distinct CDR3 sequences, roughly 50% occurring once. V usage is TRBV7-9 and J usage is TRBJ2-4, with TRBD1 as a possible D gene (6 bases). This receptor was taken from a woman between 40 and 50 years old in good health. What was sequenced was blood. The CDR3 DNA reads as TGTGCCAGCAGCCCCTGGGGGCAGCTAAACATTCAGTACTTC. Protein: CASSPWGQLNIQYF. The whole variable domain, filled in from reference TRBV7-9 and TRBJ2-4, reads DTGVSQNPRHKITKRGQNVTFRCDPISEHNRLYWYRQTLGQGPEFLTYFQNEAQLEKSRLLSDRFSAERPKGSFSTLEIQRTEQGDSAMYLCASSPWGQLNIQYFGAGTRLSVL.